These 4 T cell receptor beta chains were all obtained from the same sample, sequenced in a study of vaccination and CD4 T cells after COVID-19. No cognate antigen is known for these TCRs. Sequenced with the Oncomine TCR Beta short-read assay was DNA taken from cultured CD4+ T cells. From the PCR reads, TCRdb called clonotypes with MiXCR, one entry per CDR3 protein. The table shows just over 20,000 distinct CDR3 sequences, with 43% occurring only once. As for treatment: approximately nine-day PBMC culture with coronavirus spike peptide pools or control peptides (ViraFEST assay). The sample here was CD4+ T cells from blood, cultured in vitro, taken after SARS-CoV-2 vaccination. Receptors originate from a human donor who had recovered from COVID-19.

This clonotype was seen just once. The genes are TRBV2 and TRBJ1-2, with D possibly TRBD1 on 6 matching bases. The CDR3 is 19 residues long. Trimming left V 2 bases short and J 3 bases short, with 25 bases between. CDR1 is SNHLY and CDR2 is FYNNEI in the germline V gene. Here the CDR3 reads CASSEPRLGDTDPDYGYTF. The CDR3 DNA is TGTGCCAGCAGTGAACCTCGCCTCGGGGACACCGATCCTGACTATGGCTACACCTTC.

The V gene is TRBV15, the J gene TRBJ2-7; a weak D match, TRBD1 (5 bases). Deletions cut 1 base from V and 4 bases from J, with 11 bases between. The CDR3 has 14 amino acids. CDR1 and CDR2 (germline): LNHNV, YYDKDF (reference sequence). CDR3 nucleotides: TGTGCCACCAGCAGAGGCAGGGATGGGTACGAGCAGTACTTC. This encodes CATSRGRDGYEQYF.

The V call is TRBV20-1, the J call TRBJ1-1; the match to TRBD1 covers 9 bases. The germline V gene encodes CDR1 DFQATT and CDR2 SNEGSKA (reference sequence). The CDR3 contains 14 residues. V trimming: 3 bases; J trimming: 4 bases; junction bases outside the gene matches: 6. CDR3 bases: TGCAGTGCTAGTCGAGGACAGGGGACCACTGAAGCTTTCTTT. Amino acids: CSASRGQGTTEAFF.

This clonotype was seen a handful of times. The chain employs TRBV2 and TRBJ1-1; D call uncertain. Deletions cut 2 bases from V and 4 bases from J, with 11 bases between. CDR1 and CDR2 (germline): SNHLY, FYNNEI. The CDR3 has 14 residues. CDR3 region: CASSEIISGTEAFF. Written as DNA, the CDR3 is TGTGCCAGCAGTGAAATAATCAGTGGCACTGAAGCTTTCTTT.